Reported below is one T cell receptor beta chain. Its specificity is unknown. These data are taken from a study of T cells in Graves' hyperthyroidism and ophthalmopathy. Across the study: At the time of initial diagnosis and before any treatment, peripheral blood was collected.

RNA transcripts yielded amplified TCR beta CDR3 regions. Researchers ran a first-round RT-PCR on the TCR CDR3 using the HTBI primer set. TCRdb independently ran MiXCR on the multiplex PCR reads; one entry per CDR3 protein. The table has over 500,000 distinct CDR3 sequences, 17% seen once. Deletions cut 0 bases from V and 6 bases from J, with 17 bases between. The CDR3 loop spans 16 amino acids. CDR1 and CDR2 (germline): LGHNA, YNFKEQ. Points from the study as a whole: A 13 V-J signature model discriminated ophthalmopathy versus stable hyperthyroidism.

A patient was excluded if there was uncontrolled infection, other autoimmune disease, pregnancy or lactation. Sample: blood. This rearrangement joins TRBV4-2 to TRBJ1-2; D remains unclear. This TCR came from a woman younger than 30 with Graves' ophthalmopathy. The CDR3 protein is CASSQESASPRHGYTF. CDR3 DNA: TGTGCCAGCAGCCAAGAATCCGCCTCCCCCCGGCATGGCTACACCTTC.